Below, one TCR beta chain is given with its context. The antigen is unknown. This sample also contains other DNA sequences that code for the same CDR3. The data stem from a study of beta chain features in type 1 diabetes. Study-level information: Examination covered roughly 100,000,000 sorted cells spanning all samples.

Expressed TCRB transcripts were sequenced, since all the RNA that had been isolated was reverse transcribed. Here immunoSEQ multiplex PCR was the method, and the copy in TCRdb shows in-frame clones only, minus some. The sample shows around 360,000 clones, over 10% of them seen only once. The CDR3 length is 13 residues. Trimming left V 0 bases short and J 2 bases short, with 5 bases between. Germline values: CDR1 SGHRS, CDR2 YFSETQ. Study-wide results and limits: Type 1 diabetes patients showed a moderate but significant shortening of TCRB CDR3s in all four CD4+ subsets. Reduced insertions and increased deletions marked VDJ junctions in type 1 diabetes patients.

Central memory, naive, regulatory and stem cell-like memory CD4+ cells were sorted by CD45RO/CCR7/CD25/CD127/CD95/CD27. The chain employs TRBV5-1 and TRBJ1-2; D gene ambiguous. This clonotype was obtained from a woman between 18 and 29 years old with type 1 diabetes. The specimen sequenced was naive CD4+ T cells from blood. CDR3 bases: TGCGCCAGCAGCTTGGGGCAGAACTATGGCTACACCTTC. Translating gives CASSLGQNYGYTF.